This T cell receptor (beta chain) was captured by sequencing in a study of shared clonotypes between healthy human individuals. Study details: Per-donor plates numbered three CD4 naive, three CD4 memory, two CD8 naive and one CD8 memory. General study points: Clonotype sharing among donors was thought likely to change with sequencing depth. Naive subsets tended to show greater estimated richness than memory subsets.

In the case of this clone: What it recognizes is unknown.

Per germline, CDR1 MDHEN and CDR2 SYDVKM. The CDR3 sequence is 15 residues long. Trimming took 6 bases from V and 2 from J; bases not matched to a gene: 10. Sequenced by immunoSEQ multiplex PCR; TCRdb stores in-frame clones only, minus some. Of under 130,000 clones listed, approximately 65% are singletons. Sequenced: memory CD8+ T cells sorted from blood. Documented subset: CD45RO+ cells pooled with CCR7-negative TemRA cells. This chain links TRBV28 with TRBJ2-7; 7 bases are shared with TRBD1. The sequence came from a woman in her twenties or thirties in good health. The CDR3 sequence: CASRIARQGPYEQYF. CDR3 sequence (DNA): TGTGCCAGCAGAATCGCAAGACAGGGCCCCTACGAGCAGTACTTC.